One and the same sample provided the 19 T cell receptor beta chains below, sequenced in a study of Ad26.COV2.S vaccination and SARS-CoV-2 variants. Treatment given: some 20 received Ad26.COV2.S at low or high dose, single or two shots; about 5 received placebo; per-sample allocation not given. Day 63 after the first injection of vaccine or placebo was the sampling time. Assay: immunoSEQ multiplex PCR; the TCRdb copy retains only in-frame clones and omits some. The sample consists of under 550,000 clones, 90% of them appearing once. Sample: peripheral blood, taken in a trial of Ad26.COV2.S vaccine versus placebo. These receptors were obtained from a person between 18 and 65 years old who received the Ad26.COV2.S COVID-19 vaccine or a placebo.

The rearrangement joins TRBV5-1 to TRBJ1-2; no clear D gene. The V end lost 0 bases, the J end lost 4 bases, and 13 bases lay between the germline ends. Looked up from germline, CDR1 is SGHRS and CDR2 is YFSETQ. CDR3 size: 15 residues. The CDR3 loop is CASSLAVTPGYGYTF. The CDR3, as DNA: TGCGCCAGCAGCTTGGCCGTAACGCCAGGCTATGGCTACACCTTC.

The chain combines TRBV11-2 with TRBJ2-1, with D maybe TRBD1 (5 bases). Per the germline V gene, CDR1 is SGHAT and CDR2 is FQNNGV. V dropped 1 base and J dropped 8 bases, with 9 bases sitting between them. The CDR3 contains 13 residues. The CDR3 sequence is CASSLVGRHEQFF. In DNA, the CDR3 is TGTGCCAGCAGCTTAGTGGGGCGACATGAGCAGTTCTTC. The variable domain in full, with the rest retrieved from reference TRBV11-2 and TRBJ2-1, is EAGVAQSPRYKIIEKRQSVAFWCNPISGHATLYWYQQILGQGPKLLIQFQNNGVVDDSQLPKDRFSAERLKGVDSTLKIQPAKLEDSAVYLCASSLVGRHEQFFGPGTRLTVL.

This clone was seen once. The CDR3 nucleotides read TGTGCCAGCAGCTTAACCGGGGCTGTCACAGATACGCAGTATTTT. As protein: CASSLTGAVTDTQYF. V gene TRBV7-9 combines with J gene TRBJ2-3; D may correspond to TRBD1 or TRBD2 (5 bases each). The V end lost 2 bases, the J end lost 2 bases, and 11 bases lay between the germline ends. Germline V gene data show CDR1 as SEHNR and CDR2 as FQNEAQ (reference sequence). This CDR3 comprises 15 residues.

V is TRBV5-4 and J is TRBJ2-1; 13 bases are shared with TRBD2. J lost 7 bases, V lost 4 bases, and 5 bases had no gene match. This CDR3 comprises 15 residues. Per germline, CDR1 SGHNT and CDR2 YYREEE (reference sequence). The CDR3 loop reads CASSRLAGGLNEQFF. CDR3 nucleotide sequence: TGTGCCAGCAGCAGACTAGCGGGAGGACTTAATGAGCAGTTCTTC.

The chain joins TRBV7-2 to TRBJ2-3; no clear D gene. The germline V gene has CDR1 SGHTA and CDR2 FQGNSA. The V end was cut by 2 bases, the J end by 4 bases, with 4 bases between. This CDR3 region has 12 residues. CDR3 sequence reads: CASSLNSDTQYF. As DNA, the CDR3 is TGTGCCAGCAGCTTAAATTCAGATACGCAGTATTTT.

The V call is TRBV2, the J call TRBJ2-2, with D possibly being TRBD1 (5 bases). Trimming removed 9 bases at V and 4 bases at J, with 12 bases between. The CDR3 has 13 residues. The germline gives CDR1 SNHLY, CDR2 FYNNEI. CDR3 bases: TGTGCCAGTGACTCCCAGGGCACCGGGGAGCTGTTTTTT. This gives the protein CASDSQGTGELFF.

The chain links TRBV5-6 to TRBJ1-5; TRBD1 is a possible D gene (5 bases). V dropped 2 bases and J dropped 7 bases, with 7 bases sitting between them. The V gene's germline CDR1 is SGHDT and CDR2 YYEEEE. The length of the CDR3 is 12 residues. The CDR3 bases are TGTGCCAGCAGCTTCAGGGCACAGCCCCAGCATTTT. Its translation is CASSFRAQPQHF.

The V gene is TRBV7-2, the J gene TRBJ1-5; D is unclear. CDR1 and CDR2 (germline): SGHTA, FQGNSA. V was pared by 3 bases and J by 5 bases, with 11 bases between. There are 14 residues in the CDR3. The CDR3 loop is CASSFWGGDQPQHF. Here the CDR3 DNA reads TGTGCCAGCAGCTTTTGGGGAGGTGATCAGCCCCAGCATTTT.

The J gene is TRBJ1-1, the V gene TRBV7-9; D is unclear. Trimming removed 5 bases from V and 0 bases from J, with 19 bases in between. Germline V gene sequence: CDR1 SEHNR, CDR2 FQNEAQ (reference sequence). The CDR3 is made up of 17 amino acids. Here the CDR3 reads CASSLQPQTDMNTEAFF. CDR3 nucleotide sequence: TGTGCCAGCAGCCTCCAACCCCAGACGGATATGAACACTGAAGCTTTCTTT.

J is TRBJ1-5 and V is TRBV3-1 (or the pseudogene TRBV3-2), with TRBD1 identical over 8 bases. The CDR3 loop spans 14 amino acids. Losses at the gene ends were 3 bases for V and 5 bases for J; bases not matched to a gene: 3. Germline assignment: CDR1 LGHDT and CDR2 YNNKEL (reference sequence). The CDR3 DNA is TGTGCCAGCAGCCAGACAGGGGCCCATCAGCCCCAGCATTTT. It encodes CASSQTGAHQPQHF.

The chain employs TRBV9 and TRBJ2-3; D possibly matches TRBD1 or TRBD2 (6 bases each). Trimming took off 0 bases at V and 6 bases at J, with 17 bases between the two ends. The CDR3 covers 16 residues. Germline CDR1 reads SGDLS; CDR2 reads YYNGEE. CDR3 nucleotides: TGTGCCAGCAGCGTAGGGGGGGAAACAGGGTCCGATACGCAGTATTTT. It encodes CASSVGGETGSDTQYF.

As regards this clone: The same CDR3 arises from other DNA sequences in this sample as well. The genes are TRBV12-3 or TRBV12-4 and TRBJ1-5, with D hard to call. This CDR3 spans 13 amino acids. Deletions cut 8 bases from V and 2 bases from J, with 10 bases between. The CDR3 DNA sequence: TGTGCCAGCTCTTTGTACGGCAATCAGCCCCAGCATTTT. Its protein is CASSLYGNQPQHF.

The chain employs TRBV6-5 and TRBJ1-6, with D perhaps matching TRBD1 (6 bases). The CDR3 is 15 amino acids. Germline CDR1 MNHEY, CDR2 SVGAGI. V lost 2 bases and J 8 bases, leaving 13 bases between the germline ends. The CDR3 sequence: CASSYRQEGDSPLHF. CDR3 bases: TGTGCCAGCAGTTACCGACAGGAGGGGGATTCACCCCTCCACTTT.

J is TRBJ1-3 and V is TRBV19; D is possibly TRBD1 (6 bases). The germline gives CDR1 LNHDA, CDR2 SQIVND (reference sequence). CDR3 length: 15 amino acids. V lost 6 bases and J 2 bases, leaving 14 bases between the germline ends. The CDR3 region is CASRESQGTGNTIYF. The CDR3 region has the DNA TGTGCCAGTAGGGAGTCACAGGGAACTGGAAACACCATATATTTT. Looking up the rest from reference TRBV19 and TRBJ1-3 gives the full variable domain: DGGITQSPKYLFRKEGQNVTLSCEQNLNHDAMYWYRQDPGQGLRLIYYSQIVNDFQKGDIAEGYSVSREKKESFPLTVTSAQKNPTAFYLCASRESQGTGNTIYFGEGSWLTVV.

This CDR3 is CASSLLQGGNTEAFF. CDR3 DNA: TGTGCCAGTAGTCTCCTACAGGGGGGGAACACTGAAGCTTTCTTT. The rearrangement links TRBV19 to TRBJ1-1; 8 positions match TRBD1. Germline lookup yields CDR1 LNHDA and CDR2 SQIVND (reference sequence). The CDR3 covers 15 residues. V trimming: 5 bases; J trimming: 1 base; junction bases outside the gene matches: 6. The full variable domain, rest sourced from reference TRBV19 and TRBJ1-1, is DGGITQSPKYLFRKEGQNVTLSCEQNLNHDAMYWYRQDPGQGLRLIYYSQIVNDFQKGDIAEGYSVSREKKESFPLTVTSAQKNPTAFYLCASSLLQGGNTEAFFGQGTRLTVV.

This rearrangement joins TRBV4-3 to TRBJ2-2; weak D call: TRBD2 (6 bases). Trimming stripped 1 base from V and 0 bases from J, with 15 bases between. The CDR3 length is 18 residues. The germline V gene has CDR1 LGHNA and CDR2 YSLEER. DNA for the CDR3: TGCGCCAGCAGCCAAGGCTCTATAGCGGTCGCGAACACCGGGGAGCTGTTTTTT. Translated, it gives CASSQGSIAVANTGELFF.

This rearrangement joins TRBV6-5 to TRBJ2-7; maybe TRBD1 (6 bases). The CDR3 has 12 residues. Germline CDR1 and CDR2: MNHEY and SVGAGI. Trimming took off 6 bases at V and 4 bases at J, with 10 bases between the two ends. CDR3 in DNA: TGTGCCAGCAGAAGGACAGCTTACGAGCAGTACTTC. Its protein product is CASRRTAYEQYF.

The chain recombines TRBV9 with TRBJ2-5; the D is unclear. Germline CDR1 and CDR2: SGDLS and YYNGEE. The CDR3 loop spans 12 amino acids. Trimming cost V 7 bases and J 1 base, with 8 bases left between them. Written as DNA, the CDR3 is TGTGCCAGCGGACCAGGCCAAGAGACCCAGTACTTC. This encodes CASGPGQETQYF.

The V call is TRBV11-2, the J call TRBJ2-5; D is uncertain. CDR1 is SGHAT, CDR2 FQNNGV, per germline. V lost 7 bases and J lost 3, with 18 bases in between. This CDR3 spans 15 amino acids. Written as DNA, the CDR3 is TGTGCCAGCACCCGCGGTACCTCGCGCAAAGAGACCCAGTACTTC. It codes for CASTRGTSRKETQYF.